These 22 T cell receptor beta chains were all obtained from the same sample, sequenced in a study of blood T cell repertoires in COVID-19. Using immunoSEQ multiplex PCR, the repertoire was profiled, and TCRdb retains in-frame clones only, with some absent. The sample lists about 180,000 clones; approximately 85% were seen once. The sequenced material came from PBMCs or T cells enriched from blood (not recorded which). All receptors derive from a man aged 35 to 55 who had recovered from COVID-19.

This rearrangement joins TRBV3-1 (or the pseudogene TRBV3-2) to TRBJ1-4, with D uncertain. V shed 1 base and J shed 8 bases, with 14 bases lying between them. This CDR3 has 15 amino acids. Per the germline V gene, CDR1 is LGHDT and CDR2 is YNNKEL (reference sequence). The CDR3 loop reads CASSQAGRVWEKLFF. Here the CDR3 DNA reads TGTGCCAGCAGCCAAGCTGGGAGAGTTTGGGAAAAACTGTTTTTT.

This clone was seen once. V and J are TRBV27 and TRBJ2-7, with 14 bases fitting TRBD2. CDR1 and CDR2 (germline): MNHEY, SMNVEV (reference sequence). The CDR3 runs 17 residues. Losses at the gene ends were 5 bases for V and 6 bases for J; bases not matched to a gene: 12. As DNA, the CDR3 is TGTGCCAGCAGTCCCCAGGGACTAGCGGGAGAACCCCGCGAGCAGTACTTC. This sequence encodes CASSPQGLAGEPREQYF.

V and J are TRBV4-1 and TRBJ1-4, with TRBD1 matching over 11 bases. In germline, CDR1 is MGHRA, CDR2 YSYEKL. The CDR3 extends over 17 amino acids. V lost 3 bases, J lost 7 bases, and 10 bases stayed unmatched. The CDR3 DNA sequence: TGCGCCAGCAGCCACGCGGACAGGGGGCTAGGGGGTGAAAAACTGTTTTTT. Translated: CASSHADRGLGGEKLFF.

This clone occurred a few times. The V gene is TRBV21-1, the J gene TRBJ2-4; the table's TRBD1 call for D was not verified on the DNA. TRBV21-1 is a pseudogene. This CDR3 contains 17 residues. The CDR3 sequence: CASTQGGPELAKNIQYF. The CDR3 nucleotides read TGTGCCAGCACCCAAGGGGGACCCGAATTAGCCAAAAACATTCAGTACTTC.

The chain has TRBV6-5 and TRBJ1-2; 10 bases match TRBD1. The CDR3 is 15 amino acids. Looked up from germline, CDR1 is MNHEY and CDR2 is SVGAGI. V was clipped by 5 bases and J by 0 bases; unmatched bases: 3. CDR3 amino acids: CASSRGQGANYGYTF. The CDR3, as DNA: TGTGCCAGCAGTCGTGGACAGGGGGCTAACTATGGCTACACCTTC.

The chain combines TRBV7-9 with TRBJ2-7; D is unresolved. Germline V gene data show CDR1 as SEHNR and CDR2 as FQNEAQ (reference sequence). This CDR3 has 13 amino acids. Trimming pared 5 bases from V and 0 bases from J, leaving 8 bases between. CDR3 sequence (DNA): TGTGCCAGCAGCCCTCGGAGCTCCTACGAGCAGTACTTC. This sequence encodes CASSPRSSYEQYF. Looking up the rest from reference TRBV7-9 and TRBJ2-7 gives the full variable domain: DTGVSQNPRHKITKRGQNVTFRCDPISEHNRLYWYRQTLGQGPEFLTYFQNEAQLEKSRLLSDRFSAERPKGSFSTLEIQRTEQGDSAMYLCASSPRSSYEQYFGPGTRLTVT.

The chain has TRBV11-3 and TRBJ2-7, with D perhaps TRBD2 (5 bases). The CDR3 loop spans 14 amino acids. The germline gives CDR1 SGHNT, CDR2 YENEEA. With 1 base removed from V and 1 base from J, the gap between germline ends came to 8 bases. DNA for the CDR3: TGTGCCAGCAGCTTAGCGAGCGGATCCTACGAGCAGTACTTC. Protein sequence: CASSLASGSYEQYF.

This rearrangement joins TRBV6-5 to TRBJ2-2; D may be TRBD2 (5 bases). Trimming shortened V by 7 bases and J by 4 bases, and 10 bases separated the two germline ends. CDR1 is MNHEY, CDR2 SVGAGI, per germline. This CDR3 is 13 amino acids long. In DNA form, the CDR3 reads TGTGCCAGCATTTCGGGGTCCACCGGGGAGCTGTTTTTT. This codes for CASISGSTGELFF.

V and J are TRBV19 and TRBJ2-3, with a possible D match to TRBD1 (5 bases). Looked up from germline, CDR1 is LNHDA and CDR2 is SQIVND (reference sequence). The CDR3 contains 16 residues. Deletions cut 3 bases from V and 5 bases from J, with 18 bases between. CDR3 nucleotides: TGTGCCAGTAGTATTCAGTCACAGGTTTTGGTAGATACGCAGTATTTT. Protein product: CASSIQSQVLVDTQYF.

CDR3: CASRTPGGGETQYF. CDR3 in DNA: TGTGCCAGCAGGACCCCGGGGGGGGGAGAGACCCAGTACTTC. The chain uses TRBV28 and TRBJ2-5; 8 bases are a match to TRBD2. There are 14 residues in the CDR3. The J segment lost 4 bases and the V segment lost 6 bases, leaving 7 bases of the junction unmatched. Germline-derived CDR1 and CDR2 are MDHEN and SYDVKM.

CDR3: CAWSLTVNTEAFF. CDR3 nucleotides: TGTGCCTGGAGTCTCACAGTGAACACTGAAGCTTTCTTT. This chain connects TRBV30 to TRBJ1-1; no reliable D call. Trimming shortened V by 2 bases and J by 0 bases, and 7 bases separated the two germline ends. Germline lookup yields CDR1 GTSNPN and CDR2 SVGIG (reference sequence). The CDR3 is 13 amino acids.

V and J are TRBV7-9 and TRBJ2-7; 10 positions agree with TRBD2. The CDR3 is 16 amino acids. Per germline, CDR1 SEHNR and CDR2 FQNEAQ (reference sequence). Germline trimming cut 3 bases from V and 7 bases from J; bases unmatched to any gene: 12. The CDR3 protein is CASSFPASGGSREQYF. For the CDR3, the DNA is TGTGCCAGCAGCTTCCCGGCTAGCGGGGGCTCTCGGGAGCAGTACTTC.

The CDR3 coding sequence is TGTGCCAGCGATGGACAGAGCAATCAGCCCCAGCATTTT. Protein sequence: CASDGQSNQPQHF. The rearrangement joins TRBV28 to TRBJ1-5; D possibly corresponds to TRBD1 (6 bases). V lost 8 bases, J lost 1 base, and 9 bases lay in between. CDR1 and CDR2 from the germline V gene are MDHEN and SYDVKM. The CDR3 has 13 amino acids.

The CDR3 is CASSLYRDRNNEQFF. The CDR3 nucleotides are TGTGCCAGCAGTTTATACCGGGACAGAAACAATGAGCAGTTCTTC. The chain uses TRBV7-3 and TRBJ2-1, with 7 bases matching TRBD1. The CDR3 loop spans 15 amino acids. The V gene's germline CDR1 is SGHTA and CDR2 FQGTGA. Trimming at V came to 6 bases and at J to 5 bases, leaving 10 bases not matched to a gene.

V gene TRBV19 combines with J gene TRBJ1-5; no clear D. CDR1 and CDR2 from the germline V gene are LNHDA and SQIVND (reference sequence). With 3 bases removed from V and 8 bases from J, the gap between germline ends came to 8 bases. The CDR3 loop spans 12 amino acids. DNA for the CDR3: TGTGCCAGTAGTATCGGGCGGGAGCCCCAGCATTTT. Protein sequence: CASSIGREPQHF.

The chain couples TRBV5-5 to TRBJ2-3; 10 bases agree with TRBD1. This CDR3 has 16 amino acids. Germline loops: CDR1 SGHKS, CDR2 YYEKEE (reference sequence). The V gene end was trimmed by 3 bases and the J gene end by 3 bases; junction bases not matched to a gene: 7. The CDR3 DNA is TGTGCCAGCAGCTGGGGACAGGGGACCCCTACAGATACGCAGTATTTT. Protein: CASSWGQGTPTDTQYF. The complete variable domain, with remaining parts taken from reference TRBV5-5 and TRBJ2-3, reads DAGVTQSPTHLIKTRGQQVTLRCSPISGHKSVSWYQQVLGQGPQFIFQYYEKEERGRGNFPDRFSARQFPNYSSELNVNALLLGDSALYLCASSWGQGTPTDTQYFGPGTRLTVL.

The V call is TRBV5-1, the J call TRBJ2-2, with 9 bases that match TRBD2. The V and J ends lost 2 bases and 7 bases, in that order; junction bases with no gene match: 6. Per the germline V gene, CDR1 is SGHRS and CDR2 is YFSETQ. The CDR3 extends over 15 amino acids. The CDR3, as DNA: TGCGCCAGCAGCTTCGGTAGCGGGAGTAACGGGGAGCTGTTTTTT. Its translation is CASSFGSGSNGELFF.

This chain links TRBV9 with TRBJ2-3; 7 bases line up with TRBD1. In germline, CDR1 is SGDLS, CDR2 YYNGEE. The CDR3 contains 14 residues. The ends lost 3 bases at V and 3 bases at J; junction bases unmatched: 4. The CDR3 nucleotides are TGTGCCAGCAGCGCAGGGGGAAGTACAGATACGCAGTATTTT. This translates into CASSAGGSTDTQYF.

This chain uses TRBV30 with TRBJ1-6; D gene ambiguous. The CDR3 has 13 residues. The V end lost 3 bases, the J end lost 10 bases, and 13 bases lay between the germline ends. Germline V gene lookup returns CDR1 GTSNPN and CDR2 SVGIG (reference sequence). The DNA of the CDR3 is TGTGCCTGGAGGCCGGGTGCGAACTCACCCCTCCACTTT. Amino acids: CAWRPGANSPLHF.

This chain links TRBV6-1 with TRBJ2-5, with a possible D match to TRBD2 (6 bases). V lost 4 bases to trimming and J lost 5 bases, with 29 bases between them. CDR1 is MNHNS and CDR2 is SASEGT in the germline V gene. The CDR3 totals 19 residues. CDR3 coding DNA: TGTGCCAGCAGTGTCGGGATCAAATGGTGGGCTAGCGCGCAGGAGACCCAGTACTTC. Protein sequence: CASSVGIKWWASAQETQYF.

The rearrangement links TRBV7-9 to TRBJ2-7, with 12 bases lining up with TRBD1. V dropped 5 bases and J dropped 5; count of bases not matched to a gene: 10. CDR1 and CDR2 from the germline V gene are SEHNR and FQNEAQ (reference sequence). CDR3 size: 16 residues. CDR3 nucleotides: TGTGCCAGCAGCCTCTATCCCGGGACAGGGGGCCACGAGCAGTACTTC. Translated: CASSLYPGTGGHEQYF.

The chain employs TRBV30 and TRBJ2-3, with 7 bases fitting TRBD1. The trim removed 0 bases at V and 3 bases at J, leaving 6 bases unmatched. The CDR3 is 15 residues long. Germline V gene lookup returns CDR1 GTSNPN and CDR2 SVGIG (reference sequence). The CDR3 DNA reads TGTGCCTGGAGTGTTCCCACAGGGGTGACAGATACGCAGTATTTT. Amino acid sequence: CAWSVPTGVTDTQYF. The variable domain in full, with the rest retrieved from reference TRBV30 and TRBJ2-3, is SQTIHQWPATLVQPVGSPLSLECTVEGTSNPNLYWYRQAAGRGLQLLFYSVGIGQISSEVPQNLSASRPQDRQFILSSKKLLLSDSGFYLCAWSVPTGVTDTQYFGPGTRLTVL.